This T cell receptor beta chain derives from a study of blood T cell repertoires in COVID-19. Germline CDR1 and CDR2: SGHRS and YFSETQ. The CDR3 is 16 residues long. The trim removed 0 bases at V and 4 bases at J, leaving 4 bases unmatched. In the original processing: Amplification with reference gene primers provided the estimates of nucleated cell counts. Generated by immunoSEQ multiplex PCR, the TCRdb table keeps only in-frame clones and is missing some. The D gene and trimming were derived from the DNA, and the V and J assignments and clone size from that table. This table holds 200,000 to 250,000 clones, almost 85% found once.

The chain has TRBV5-1 and TRBJ2-5; TRBD2 agrees at 12 bases. This sequence originates from a woman aged 40 to 50 with acute or convalescent COVID-19. Sequencing used peripheral blood. The CDR3 region has the DNA TGCGCCAGCAGCTTGGAGAGACTAGCGGGAGTAGAGACCCAGTACTTC. Translated, it gives CASSLERLAGVETQYF.